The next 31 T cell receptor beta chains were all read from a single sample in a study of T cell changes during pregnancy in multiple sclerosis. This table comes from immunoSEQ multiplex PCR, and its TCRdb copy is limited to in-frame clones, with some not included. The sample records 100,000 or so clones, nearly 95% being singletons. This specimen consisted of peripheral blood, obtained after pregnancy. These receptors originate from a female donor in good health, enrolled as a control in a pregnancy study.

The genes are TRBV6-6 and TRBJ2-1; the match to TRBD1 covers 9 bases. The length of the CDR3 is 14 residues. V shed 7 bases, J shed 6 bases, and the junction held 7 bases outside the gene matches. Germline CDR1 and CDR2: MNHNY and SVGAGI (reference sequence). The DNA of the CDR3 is TGTGCCAGCACTCGGGACAGGGAGATCAATGAGCAGTTCTTC. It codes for CASTRDREINEQFF.

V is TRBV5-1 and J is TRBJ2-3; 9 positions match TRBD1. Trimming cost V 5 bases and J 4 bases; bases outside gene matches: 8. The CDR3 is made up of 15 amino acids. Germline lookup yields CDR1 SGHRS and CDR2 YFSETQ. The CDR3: CASRRTGGEADTQYF. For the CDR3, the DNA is TGCGCCAGCAGGAGAACAGGGGGCGAAGCAGATACGCAGTATTTT.

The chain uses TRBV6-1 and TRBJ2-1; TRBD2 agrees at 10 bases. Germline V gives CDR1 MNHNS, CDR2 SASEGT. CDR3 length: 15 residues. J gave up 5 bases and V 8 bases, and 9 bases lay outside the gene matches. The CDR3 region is CASGKLAGTNNEQFF. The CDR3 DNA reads TGTGCCAGCGGCAAACTAGCGGGGACTAACAATGAGCAGTTCTTC.

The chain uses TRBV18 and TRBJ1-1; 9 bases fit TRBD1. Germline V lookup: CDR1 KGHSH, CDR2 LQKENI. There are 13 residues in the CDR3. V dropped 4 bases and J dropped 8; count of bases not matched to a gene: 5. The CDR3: CASSRDRGWEAFF. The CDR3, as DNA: TGTGCCAGCTCACGCGACAGGGGGTGGGAAGCTTTCTTT.

The CDR3 protein is CASSPGTTYEQYF. CDR3 in DNA: TGCGCCAGCAGCCCTGGGACTACCTACGAGCAGTACTTC. The chain has TRBV5-1 and TRBJ2-7, with 7 nucleotides matching TRBD2. This CDR3 has 13 residues. Germline assignment: CDR1 SGHRS and CDR2 YFSETQ. The J segment lost 2 bases and the V segment lost 4 bases, leaving 3 bases of the junction unmatched. Full variable domain (rest looked up from reference TRBV5-1 and TRBJ2-7): KAGVTQTPRYLIKTRGQQVTLSCSPISGHRSVSWYQQTPGQGLQFLFEYFSETQRNKGNFPGRFSGRQFSNSRSEMNVSTLELGDSALYLCASSPGTTYEQYFGPGTRLTVT.

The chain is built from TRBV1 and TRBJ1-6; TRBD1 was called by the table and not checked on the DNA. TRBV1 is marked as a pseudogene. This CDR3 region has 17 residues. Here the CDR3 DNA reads TGCACCAGCAGCCGAGTTCGGACAGGGGAGACTAATTCACCCCTCCACTTT. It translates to CTSSRVRTGETNSPLHF.

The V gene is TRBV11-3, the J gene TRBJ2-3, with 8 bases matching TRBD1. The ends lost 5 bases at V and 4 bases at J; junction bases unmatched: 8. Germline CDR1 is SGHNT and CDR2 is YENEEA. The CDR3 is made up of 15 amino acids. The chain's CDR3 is CASSPGQGIADTQYF. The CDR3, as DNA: TGTGCCAGCAGCCCAGGACAGGGTATTGCAGATACGCAGTATTTT.

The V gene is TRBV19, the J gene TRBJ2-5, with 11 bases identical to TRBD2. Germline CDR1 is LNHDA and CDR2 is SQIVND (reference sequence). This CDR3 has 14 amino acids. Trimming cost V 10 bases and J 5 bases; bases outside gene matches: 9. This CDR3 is CATSSGRPWETQYF. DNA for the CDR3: TGTGCCACATCTAGCGGGAGGCCATGGGAGACCCAGTACTTC.

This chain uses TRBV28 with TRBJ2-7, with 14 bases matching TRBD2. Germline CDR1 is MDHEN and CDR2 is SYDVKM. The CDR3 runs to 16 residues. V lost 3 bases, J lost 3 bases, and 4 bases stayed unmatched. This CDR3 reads CASSFWGTSGSYEQYF. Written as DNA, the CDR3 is TGTGCCAGCAGTTTTTGGGGGACTAGCGGGAGCTACGAGCAGTACTTC.

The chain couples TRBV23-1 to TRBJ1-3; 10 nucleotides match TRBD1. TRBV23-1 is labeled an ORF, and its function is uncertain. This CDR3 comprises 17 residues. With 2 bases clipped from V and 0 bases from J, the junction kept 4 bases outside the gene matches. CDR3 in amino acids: CASSQLGQGSSGNTIYF. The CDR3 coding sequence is TGCGCCAGCAGTCAACTGGGACAGGGGAGCTCTGGAAACACCATATATTTT.

The CDR3 loop reads CASSLRRGPYEQYF. Written as DNA, the CDR3 is TGTGCCAGCAGCTTAAGGCGGGGGCCCTACGAGCAGTACTTC. The rearrangement joins TRBV7-8 to TRBJ2-7; tentative D call: TRBD2 (7 bases). Germline V gene data show CDR1 as SGHVS and CDR2 as FQNEAQ. Trimming shortened V by 2 bases and J by 2 bases, and 10 bases separated the two germline ends. CDR3 length equals 14 residues.

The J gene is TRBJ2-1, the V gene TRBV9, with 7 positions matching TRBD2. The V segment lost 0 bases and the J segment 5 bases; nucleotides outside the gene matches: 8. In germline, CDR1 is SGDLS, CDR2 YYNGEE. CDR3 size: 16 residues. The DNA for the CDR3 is TGTGCCAGCAGCGTAGGCTCCCTAGCGGCGGACAATGAGCAGTTCTTC. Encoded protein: CASSVGSLAADNEQFF.

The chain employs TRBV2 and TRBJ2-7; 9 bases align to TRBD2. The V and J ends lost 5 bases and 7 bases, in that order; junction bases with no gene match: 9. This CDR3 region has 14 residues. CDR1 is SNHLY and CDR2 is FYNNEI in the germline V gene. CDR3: CASSSLLAGKEQYF. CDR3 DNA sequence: TGTGCCAGCAGTTCCCTCCTAGCGGGAAAGGAGCAGTACTTC.

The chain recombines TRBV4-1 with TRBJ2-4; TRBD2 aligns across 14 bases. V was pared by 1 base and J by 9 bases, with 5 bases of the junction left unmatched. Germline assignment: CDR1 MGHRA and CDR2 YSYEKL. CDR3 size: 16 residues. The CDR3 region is CASSQGLAGGPRIQYF. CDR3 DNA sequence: TGCGCCAGCAGCCAAGGACTAGCGGGAGGGCCCCGCATTCAGTACTTC.

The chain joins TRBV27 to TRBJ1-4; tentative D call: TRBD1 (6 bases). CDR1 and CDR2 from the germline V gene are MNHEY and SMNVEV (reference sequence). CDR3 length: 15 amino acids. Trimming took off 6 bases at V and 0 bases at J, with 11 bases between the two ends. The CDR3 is CASRTGTSTNEKLFF. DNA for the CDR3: TGTGCCAGCAGAACCGGGACATCAACTAATGAAAAACTGTTTTTT. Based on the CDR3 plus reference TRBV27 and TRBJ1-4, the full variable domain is EAQVTQNPRYLITVTGKKLTVTCSQNMNHEYMSWYRQDPGLGLRQIYYSMNVEVTDKGDVPEGYKVSRKEKRNFPLILESPSPNQTSLYFCASRTGTSTNEKLFFGSGTQLSVL.

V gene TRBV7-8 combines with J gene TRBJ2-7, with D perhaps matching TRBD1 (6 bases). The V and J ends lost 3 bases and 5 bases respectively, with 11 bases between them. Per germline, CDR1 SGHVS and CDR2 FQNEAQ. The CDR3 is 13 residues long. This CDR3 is CASSLRQAHEQYF. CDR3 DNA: TGTGCCAGCAGCTTGCGACAGGCCCACGAGCAGTACTTC.

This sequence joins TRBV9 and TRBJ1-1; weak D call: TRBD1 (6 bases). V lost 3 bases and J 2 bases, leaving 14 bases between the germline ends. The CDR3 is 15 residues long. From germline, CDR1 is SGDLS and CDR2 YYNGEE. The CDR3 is CASSASVGGNTEAFF. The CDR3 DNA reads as TGTGCCAGCAGCGCAAGCGTAGGGGGAAACACTGAAGCTTTCTTT.

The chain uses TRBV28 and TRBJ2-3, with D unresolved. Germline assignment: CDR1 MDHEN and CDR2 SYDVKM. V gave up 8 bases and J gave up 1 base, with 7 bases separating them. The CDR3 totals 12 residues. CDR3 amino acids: CASLRGTDTQYF. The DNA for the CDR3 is TGTGCCAGCTTGCGTGGCACAGATACGCAGTATTTT.

The DNA of the CDR3 is TGTGCCAGCAGCATACGACAGGGACTGAATGAGCAGTTCTTC. Translation: CASSIRQGLNEQFF. V usage is TRBV7-8 and J usage is TRBJ2-1; a weak D match, TRBD1 (7 bases). In germline, CDR1 is SGHVS, CDR2 FQNEAQ. The CDR3 is 14 residues long. Trimming took off 5 bases at V and 7 bases at J, with 15 bases between the two ends.

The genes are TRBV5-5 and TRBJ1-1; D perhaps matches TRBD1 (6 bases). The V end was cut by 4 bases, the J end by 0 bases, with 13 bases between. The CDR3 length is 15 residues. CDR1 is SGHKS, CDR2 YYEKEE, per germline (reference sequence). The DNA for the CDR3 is TGTGCCAGCAGCGACAGGAACCCATTGAACACTGAAGCTTTCTTT. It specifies CASSDRNPLNTEAFF.

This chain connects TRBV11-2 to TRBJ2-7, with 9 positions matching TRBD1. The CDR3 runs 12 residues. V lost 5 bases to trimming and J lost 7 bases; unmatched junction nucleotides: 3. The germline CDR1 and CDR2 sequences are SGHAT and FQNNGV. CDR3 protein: CASSRDRDEQYF. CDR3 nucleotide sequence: TGTGCCAGCAGCCGGGACAGGGATGAGCAGTACTTC.

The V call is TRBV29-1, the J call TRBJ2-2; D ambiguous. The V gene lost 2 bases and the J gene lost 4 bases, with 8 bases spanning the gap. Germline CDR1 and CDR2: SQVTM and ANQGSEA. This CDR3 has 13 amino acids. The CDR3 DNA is TGCAGCGTTGAATGGCGAGGCACCGGGGAGCTGTTTTTT. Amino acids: CSVEWRGTGELFF.

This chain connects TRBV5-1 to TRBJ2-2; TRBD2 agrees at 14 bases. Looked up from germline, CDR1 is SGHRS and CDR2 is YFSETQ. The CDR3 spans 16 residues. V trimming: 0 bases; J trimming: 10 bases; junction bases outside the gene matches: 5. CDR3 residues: CASSLAGLAGGKELFF. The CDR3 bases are TGCGCCAGCAGCTTGGCCGGACTAGCGGGAGGAAAGGAGCTGTTTTTT. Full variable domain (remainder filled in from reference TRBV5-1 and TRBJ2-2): KAGVTQTPRYLIKTRGQQVTLSCSPISGHRSVSWYQQTPGQGLQFLFEYFSETQRNKGNFPGRFSGRQFSNSRSEMNVSTLELGDSALYLCASSLAGLAGGKELFFGEGSRLTVL.

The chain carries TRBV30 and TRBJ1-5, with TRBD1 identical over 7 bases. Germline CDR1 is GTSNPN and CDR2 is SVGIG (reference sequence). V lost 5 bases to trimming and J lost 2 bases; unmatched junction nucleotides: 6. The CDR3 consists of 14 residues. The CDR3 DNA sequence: TGTGCCTGGTACGGGCAGGGGGGCAATCAGCCCCAGCATTTT. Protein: CAWYGQGGNQPQHF. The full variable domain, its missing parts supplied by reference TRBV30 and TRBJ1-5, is SQTIHQWPATLVQPVGSPLSLECTVEGTSNPNLYWYRQAAGRGLQLLFYSVGIGQISSEVPQNLSASRPQDRQFILSSKKLLLSDSGFYLCAWYGQGGNQPQHFGDGTRLSIL.

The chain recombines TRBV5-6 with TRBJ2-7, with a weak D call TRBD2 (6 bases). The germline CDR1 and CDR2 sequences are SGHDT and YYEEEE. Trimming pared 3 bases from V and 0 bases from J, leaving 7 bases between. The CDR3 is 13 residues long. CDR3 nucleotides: TGTGCCAGCAGCTCGGGAGACTCCTACGAGCAGTACTTC. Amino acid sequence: CASSSGDSYEQYF.

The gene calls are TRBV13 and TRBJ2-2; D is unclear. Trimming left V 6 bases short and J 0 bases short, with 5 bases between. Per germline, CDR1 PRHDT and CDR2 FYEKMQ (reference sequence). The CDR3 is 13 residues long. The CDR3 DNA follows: TGTGCCAGCAGTCCAGCGAACACCGGGGAGCTGTTTTTT. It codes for CASSPANTGELFF.

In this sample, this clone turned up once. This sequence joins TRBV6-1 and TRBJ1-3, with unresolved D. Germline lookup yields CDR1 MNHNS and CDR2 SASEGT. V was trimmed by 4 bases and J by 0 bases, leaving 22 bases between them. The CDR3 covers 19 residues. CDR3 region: CASSVKPPKDGISGNTIYF. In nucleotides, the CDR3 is TGTGCCAGCAGTGTAAAACCCCCGAAGGACGGGATCTCTGGAAACACCATATATTTT.

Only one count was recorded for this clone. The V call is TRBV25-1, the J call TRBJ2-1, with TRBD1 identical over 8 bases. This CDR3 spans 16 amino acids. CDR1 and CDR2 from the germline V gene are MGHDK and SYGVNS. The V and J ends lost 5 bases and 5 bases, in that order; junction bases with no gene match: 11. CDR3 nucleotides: TGTGCCAGCAGTCGGAAGGACAGGGTCGGAGACAATGAGCAGTTCTTC. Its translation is CASSRKDRVGDNEQFF.

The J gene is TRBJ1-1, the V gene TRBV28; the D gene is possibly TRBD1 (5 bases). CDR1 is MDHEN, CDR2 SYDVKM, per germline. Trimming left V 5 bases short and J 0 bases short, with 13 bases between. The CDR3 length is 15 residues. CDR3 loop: CASSPPTTVNTEAFF. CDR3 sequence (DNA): TGTGCCAGCAGTCCCCCAACGACAGTGAACACTGAAGCTTTCTTT.

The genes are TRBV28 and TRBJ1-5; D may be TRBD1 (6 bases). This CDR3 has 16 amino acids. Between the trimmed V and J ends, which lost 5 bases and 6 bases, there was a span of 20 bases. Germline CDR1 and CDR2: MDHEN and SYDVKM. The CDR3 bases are TGTGCCAGCAGTGACCGGGGGCGGGGCGGGAGTCAGCCCCAGCATTTT. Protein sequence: CASSDRGRGGSQPQHF.

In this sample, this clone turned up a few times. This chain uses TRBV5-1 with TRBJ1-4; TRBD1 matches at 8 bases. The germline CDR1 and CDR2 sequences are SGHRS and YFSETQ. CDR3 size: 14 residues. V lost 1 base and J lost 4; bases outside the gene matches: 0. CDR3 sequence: CASSLTGGNEKLFF. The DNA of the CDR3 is TGCGCCAGCAGCTTGACAGGGGGTAATGAAAAACTGTTTTTT. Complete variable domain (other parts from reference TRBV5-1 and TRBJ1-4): KAGVTQTPRYLIKTRGQQVTLSCSPISGHRSVSWYQQTPGQGLQFLFEYFSETQRNKGNFPGRFSGRQFSNSRSEMNVSTLELGDSALYLCASSLTGGNEKLFFGSGTQLSVL.